Below, one T cell receptor (beta chain) is given with its context. Its matching antigen is unknown. Patients had resection in Japan or China between the mid-2010s and the late 2010s. This sample was taken from a study of immune evolution from preneoplasia to lung adenocarcinoma. The study, taken as a whole, reports: From normal lung to invasive adenocarcinoma, top clone frequencies appeared to decrease.

CDR1 and CDR2 (germline): GTSNPN, SVGIG (reference sequence). This CDR3 spans 12 amino acids. V was trimmed by 2 bases and J by 6 bases, leaving 10 bases between them. Assay: immunoSEQ multiplex PCR; the TCRdb copy retains only in-frame clones and omits some. The sample carries under 4,000 clones, around 83% recorded once. The sample consisted of FFPE adjacent normal lung tissue. This chain uses TRBV30 with TRBJ1-1; D may be TRBD1 (5 bases). The TCR originated in a person aged 35-49 years with lung adenocarcinoma. CDR3 in amino acids: CAWSFQGAEAFF. In DNA, the CDR3 is TGTGCCTGGAGTTTCCAGGGCGCTGAAGCTTTCTTT.